This T cell receptor (beta chain) stems from a study of early T cells in non-severe SARS-CoV-2 infection. Background on the study: Sequenced bulk RNA came from whole blood that was unsorted, and chains were unpaired.

The J segment lost 6 bases and the V segment lost 4 bases, leaving 8 bases of the junction unmatched. In germline, CDR1 is PRHDT, CDR2 FYEKMQ (reference sequence). This CDR3 has 15 residues. TCRdb fed the 5' RACE reads into MiXCR, producing one record per CDR3 protein. The repertoire holds some 80,000 distinct CDR3 sequences, with 12% as singletons. The table lists this clonotype with many counts. The rearrangement uses TRBV13 and TRBJ2-1; 8 bases agree with TRBD2. This receptor was identified in an adult who was a healthcare worker with PCR-confirmed SARS-CoV-2 infection or an uninfected control (not recorded which). The source material was whole blood. The CDR3 region is CASSSGTRVINEQFF. The CDR3 nucleotides read TGTGCCAGCAGCTCCGGGACTAGAGTCATCAATGAGCAGTTCTTC.